These T cell receptor beta chains were read from a single sample in a study of blood T cell repertoires in COVID-19. The protocol was immunoSEQ multiplex PCR, while the TCRdb copy is restricted to in-frame clones and leaves out a portion. The sample shows roughly 150,000 clones, roughly 85% of them seen only once. Material for sequencing was peripheral blood. The receptors originated from a man aged 50-59 years with acute or convalescent COVID-19. The conserved cysteine and the conserved F or W are not part of the CDR3 here. Fields, in order: V gene, J gene, CDR3 protein.

V: TRBV19; J: TRBJ1-5; CDR3: ASRGRGADQPQH
V: TRBV5-1; J: TRBJ1-1; CDR3: ASSLAGNPNTEAF
V: TRBV6-6; J: TRBJ1-2; CDR3: ASSYSHVDRGGYT
V: TRBV19; J: TRBJ2-3; CDR3: ASSPRGTGERSTDTQY
V: TRBV2; J: TRBJ2-7; CDR3: AGGQGPGYEQY
V: TRBV18; J: TRBJ2-3; CDR3: ASSPRQRASTDTQY
V: TRBV3-1/TRBV3-2; J: TRBJ2-7; CDR3: ASSDDSYEQY
V: TRBV28; J: TRBJ2-7; CDR3: ASKEGVNSYEQY
V: TRBV19; J: TRBJ1-4; CDR3: ASSRGIDGDEKLF
V: TRBV7-9; J: TRBJ2-1; CDR3: ASSLDAGNNEQF
V: TRBV7-8; J: TRBJ2-2; CDR3: ASSTLRGNTGELF
V: TRBV7-3; J: TRBJ2-3; CDR3: ASSLILAQTDTQY
V: TRBV19; J: TRBJ2-6; CDR3: ASIGQTGSGAGANVLT
V: TRBV9; J: TRBJ1-2; CDR3: ASSVAGATGSGYT
V: TRBV28; J: TRBJ1-2; CDR3: ASHKSGYGYT